This T cell receptor beta chain was recorded in a study of CD8+ T cells in alopecia areata. Study details: Tofacitinib administration to treated patients was oral, at 5 to 10 mg twice daily.

Study outcomes and limitations: Scalp data also include sequences from resident alphabeta T cells of normal skin.

Notes on this clone: What it binds is not known.

Extracted RNA was reverse transcribed into cDNA, the sequencing template. Sequenced by immunoSEQ multiplex PCR; TCRdb stores in-frame clones only, minus some. Here the sample spans more than 200,000 clones, 64% being singletons. Treatment given: oral pan-JAK inhibitor, 5-10 mg twice daily. The CDR3 runs 12 residues. The V and J ends lost 4 bases and 11 bases respectively, with 15 bases between them. Germline V lookup: CDR1 SGHRS, CDR2 YFSETQ. The sequencing used CD4+ T cells sorted from blood, collected at week 4, from a patient treated with tofacitinib. This chain joins TRBV5-1 and TRBJ1-1, with D perhaps matching TRBD1 (6 bases). The sequence derives from a human donor with alopecia areata. The CDR3 DNA follows: TGCGCCAGCAGCCCACAGGGAAATTGGGCTTTCTTT. This gives the protein CASSPQGNWAFF.